This T cell receptor (beta chain) was identified during a study of T-cell memory formation after mild COVID-19. TCRdb called the 5' RACE reads again in MiXCR, with one record for every CDR3 protein. The sample carries 470,000 or so distinct CDR3 sequences, 18% recorded once. This clonotype was counted a few times. The sequencing input was PBMCs or a T cell subset sorted from them (not recorded which). This sequence originates from a man aged 18 to 35 who had mild COVID-19 (a few samples of this study predate the infection). Cell type and time point are not known.

This CDR3 reads CASSPHGGSNQPQHF. The DNA of the CDR3 is TGTGCCAGCAGCCCCCACGGGGGGAGCAATCAGCCCCAGCATTTT. The V and J genes are TRBV7-9 and TRBJ1-5; TRBD1 might be the D (5 bases). This CDR3 spans 15 amino acids. The germline gives CDR1 SEHNR, CDR2 FQNEAQ (reference sequence). Trimming took off 5 bases at V and 1 base at J, with 12 bases between the two ends.